The 28 T cell receptor beta chains reported below all come from one sample, sequenced in a study of molecular identifiers for immune sequencing clone quantification. TCRdb reprocessed the PCR reads with MiXCR, giving one entry per CDR3 protein. The sample gives over 600,000 distinct CDR3 sequences, about 20% of which show up once; roughly 0.83% is in the top ten. Sequencing was carried out using naive CD8+ T cells from blood, with Jurkat cell RNA spiked in. As for subset: FACS-sorted CD8+CD4-CCR7+CD45RA+ naive T cells. The origin of the receptors is a human donor in good health. Some libraries in this study had Jurkat cell RNA spiked in.

This clonotype showed up just a few times. The chain carries TRBV3-1 and TRBJ1-1, with TRBD1 matching 9 bases. This CDR3 is 15 amino acids long. The V gene end was trimmed by 2 bases and the J gene end by 1 base; junction bases not matched to a gene: 2. Germline V gives CDR1 LGHDT, CDR2 YNNKEL (reference sequence). CDR3 bases: TGTGCCAGCAGCCAACCGACAGGGGGGAACACTGAAGCTTTCTTT. Translated, it gives CASSQPTGGNTEAFF.

This clonotype was recorded many times. The chain employs TRBV12-3 or TRBV12-4 and TRBJ2-3, with unresolved D. The CDR3 contains 11 residues. Trimming removed 0 bases from V and 11 bases from J, with 6 bases in between. CDR3 DNA sequence: TGTGCCAGCAGTTTAGCTAGTGGGCAGTATTTT. Translated, it gives CASSLASGQYF.

Note on this clonotype: Without the conserved terminal phenylalanine or tryptophan, this CDR3 likely stems from a read error. Because the CDR3's place on the DNA is in doubt, the DNA is left out and the CDR3 is given as listed by TCRdb. The CDR3 is CASSHTGGPQETQYS. The V gene is TRBV3-2, the J gene TRBJ2-5; the table's D call, TRBD2, was not checked against the DNA. TRBV3-2 is classified as a pseudogene. The CDR3 has 15 residues if both end residues are counted.

This clonotype was detected many times. The chain has TRBV5-1 and TRBJ2-1, with TRBD2 identical over 15 bases. Germline V gene sequence: CDR1 SGHRS, CDR2 YFSETQ. This CDR3 has 19 residues. With 4 bases clipped from V and 0 bases from J, the junction kept 8 bases outside the gene matches. Written as DNA, the CDR3 is TGCGCCAGCAGCCCGGGACTAGCGGGGGGACCTAGCTCCTACAATGAGCAGTTCTTC. Amino acids: CASSPGLAGGPSSYNEQFF.

This clonotype was detected ten times or more. Because the CDR3's place on the DNA is in doubt, the DNA is left out and the CDR3 is given as listed by TCRdb. The rearrangement joins TRBV7-5 to TRBJ2-6. TRBV7-5 is a pseudogene segment. The CDR3 has 19 residues if both end residues are counted. The CDR3 loop reads CISVPEGWRSVSGANVLTF.

This clonotype was seen many times. The V and J genes are TRBV28 and TRBJ2-1; no definite D call. Germline CDR1 MDHEN, CDR2 SYDVKM. This CDR3 comprises 13 residues. The ends were cut back, 5 bases at V and 2 bases at J, with 7 bases in the middle. In DNA form, the CDR3 reads TGTGCCAGCAGTGTTACTACCTACAATGAGCAGTTCTTC. Its protein is CASSVTTYNEQFF.

The table lists this clonotype with many counts. The chain links TRBV10-3 to TRBJ2-5; D gene uncertain. The CDR3 runs to 14 residues. From germline, CDR1 is ENHRY and CDR2 SYGVKD. V was trimmed by 6 bases and J by 5 bases, leaving 16 bases between them. The DNA of the CDR3 is TGTGCCATCAGCGGACCTGGGATCGAGGAGACCCAGTACTTC. As protein: CAISGPGIEETQYF.

The genes are TRBV20-1 and TRBJ2-7; a possible D gene is TRBD2 (6 bases). The CDR3 loop spans 14 amino acids. Germline V lookup: CDR1 DFQATT, CDR2 SNEGSKA (reference sequence). V was cut by 0 bases and J by 4 bases, with 13 bases left in between. CDR3 amino acids: CSARDTGGIYEQYF. In DNA, the CDR3 is TGCAGTGCTAGAGATACCGGCGGGATATACGAGCAGTACTTC.

V is TRBV27 and J is TRBJ2-7; no clear D. V shed 5 bases and J shed 2 bases, with 16 bases lying between them. The germline CDR1 and CDR2 sequences are MNHEY and SMNVEV (reference sequence). This CDR3 is 15 amino acids long. CDR3 in amino acids: CASSTRGFGTYEQYF. CDR3 nucleotides: TGTGCCAGCAGTACGCGAGGCTTCGGTACCTACGAGCAGTACTTC.

This clonotype occurred a few times. This sequence joins TRBV19 and TRBJ1-6, with no clear D. The CDR3 spans 18 residues. Germline-derived CDR1 and CDR2 are LNHDA and SQIVND (reference sequence). Trimming stripped 4 bases from V and 2 bases from J, with 18 bases between. This CDR3 is CASSTPGGSTTYNSPLHF. The CDR3, as DNA: TGTGCCAGTAGTACACCCGGAGGTAGTACGACCTATAATTCACCCCTCCACTTT.

The sample holds many counts of this clonotype. This chain connects TRBV12-5 to TRBJ1-5, with 8 positions matching TRBD1. The V gene end was trimmed by 6 bases and the J gene end by 6 bases; junction bases not matched to a gene: 7. Germline V gene sequence: CDR1 LGHNT, CDR2 FRNRAP. The CDR3 runs 14 residues. DNA of the CDR3: TGTGCTAGTGGACCCGGACAGGGTAGTCAGCCCCAGCATTTT. It yields the protein CASGPGQGSQPQHF.

Turning to this clonotype: One end of the junction is discordant with germline, which a read error may explain. The genes are TRBV28 and TRBJ2-3, with TRBD2 matching over 11 bases. CDR3 length: 15 residues. Germline V gene data show CDR1 as MDHEN and CDR2 as SYDVKM. CDR3 residues: CASRQLAGDSDTQYF. CDR3 DNA: TGTGCCAGCAGGCAACTAGCGGGAGATTCAGATACGCAGTACTTT.

On this clonotype: A much larger clone lies one base from this, so it may be a read error. This chain joins TRBV12-3 or TRBV12-4 and TRBJ2-5, with 8 bases that match TRBD1. V trimming: 5 bases; J trimming: 7 bases; junction bases outside the gene matches: 12. CDR3 length equals 15 residues. The CDR3 nucleotides read TGTGCCAGCAGTCTAGAGGACAGGGCCGTGGGGACCCAGTACTTC. Its translation: CASSLEDRAVGTQYF.

This clonotype was counted between two and nine times. The CDR3 end shows no conserved phenylalanine or tryptophan, and so a read error is likely. The rearrangement links TRBV4-1 to TRBJ1-1, with a weak D call TRBD1 (5 bases). Deletions cut 1 base from V and 4 bases from J, with 16 bases between. This CDR3 is 16 amino acids long. CDR1 and CDR2 (germline): MGHRA, YSYEKL. CDR3: CASSQGGTGGSTEAFL. As DNA, the CDR3 is TGCGCCAGCAGCCAAGGGGGCACGGGGGGTAGCACTGAAGCTTTCTTG.

This clonotype was seen many times. This chain uses TRBV5-1 with TRBJ2-4; TRBD2 agrees at 7 bases. CDR1 and CDR2 (germline): SGHRS, YFSETQ. After removal of 2 bases from V and 3 bases from J, the junction contained 8 bases not matched to a gene. This CDR3 region has 16 residues. The DNA for the CDR3 is TGCGCCAGCAGCTTCCCGCCGGGGGGAAACAAAAACATTCAGTACTTC. It translates to CASSFPPGGNKNIQYF.

This clonotype was observed many times. V is TRBV7-9 and J is TRBJ1-4; D is possibly TRBD1 (6 bases). This CDR3 has 15 amino acids. Germline loops: CDR1 SEHNR, CDR2 FQNEAQ (reference sequence). Trimming removed 4 bases at V and 7 bases at J, with 16 bases between. CDR3 loop: CASSYPTGGGEKLFF. The CDR3 region has the DNA TGTGCCAGCAGCTATCCGACAGGTGGGGGTGAAAAACTGTTTTTT.

This clonotype was counted ten times or more. The chain recombines TRBV27 with TRBJ2-5; a weak D match, TRBD2 (5 bases). The CDR3 extends over 13 amino acids. Trimming removed 5 bases at V and 5 bases at J, with 12 bases between. Germline CDR1 reads MNHEY; CDR2 reads SMNVEV (reference sequence). The CDR3 region is CASSPGRGETQYF. The CDR3 DNA is TGTGCCAGCAGTCCCGGCCGAGGGGAGACCCAGTACTTC.

Worth noting for this clonotype: This may be a read error: a much more frequent sequence differs by one nucleotide. The chain links TRBV5-1 to TRBJ2-7; 12 positions match TRBD1. The CDR3 contains 18 residues. Germline values: CDR1 SGHRS, CDR2 YFSETQ. The CDR3 is CASSWTGTGGFSGYGQYF. CDR3 DNA: TGCGCCAGCAGCTGGACCGGGACAGGGGGCTTCTCGGGATACGGGCAGTACTTC.

On this clonotype itself: A much larger clonotype is one base distant, so this may be a read error. Since the CDR3 does not end with the conserved phenylalanine or tryptophan, this likely comes from a read error. This chain uses TRBV6-6 with TRBJ2-5; TRBD2 matches at 10 bases. Germline loops: CDR1 MNHNY, CDR2 SVGAGI (reference sequence). This CDR3 region has 16 residues. J gave up 1 base and V 2 bases, and 4 bases lay outside the gene matches. The CDR3 region is CASSYLASGSQETQYL. CDR3 nucleotide sequence: TGTGCCAGCAGTTACCTGGCTAGCGGGAGCCAAGAGACCCAGTACCTC.

To note about this clonotype: Sequence at one end of the junction differs from germline and may be a read error. The V and J genes are TRBV9 and TRBJ1-2; D unclear. Germline lookup yields CDR1 SGDLS and CDR2 YYNGEE. CDR3 length equals 16 residues. The CDR3 is CASGVDSERPNYGYAF. CDR3 in DNA: TGTGCCAGCGGCGTAGATAGTGAGAGACCGAACTATGGCTACGCCTTC. Full variable domain (remainder filled in from reference TRBV9 and TRBJ1-2): DSGVTQTPKHLITATGQRVTLRCSPRSGDLSVYWYQQSLDQGLQFLIQYYNGEERAKGNILERFSAQQFPDLHSELNLSSLELGDSALYFCASGVDSERPNYGYAFGSGTRLTVV.

The table lists this clonotype with a few counts. The chain employs TRBV19 and TRBJ1-5, with D uncertain. CDR1 and CDR2 from the germline V gene are LNHDA and SQIVND (reference sequence). V was cut by 1 base and J by 9 bases, with 19 bases left in between. This CDR3 spans 16 amino acids. CDR3 protein: CASSIVGTPDKRPQHF. Here the CDR3 DNA reads TGTGCCAGTAGTATAGTGGGTACACCAGACAAGCGGCCCCAGCATTTT. Looking up the rest from reference TRBV19 and TRBJ1-5 gives the full variable domain: DGGITQSPKYLFRKEGQNVTLSCEQNLNHDAMYWYRQDPGQGLRLIYYSQIVNDFQKGDIAEGYSVSREKKESFPLTVTSAQKNPTAFYLCASSIVGTPDKRPQHFGDGTRLSIL.

This clonotype showed up many times. The V and J genes are TRBV7-9 and TRBJ1-1, with D hard to call. The CDR3 is 13 residues long. Deletions cut 5 bases from V and 5 bases from J, with 12 bases between. Germline values: CDR1 SEHNR, CDR2 FQNEAQ (reference sequence). CDR3 sequence reads: CASSPPGWTEAFF. The CDR3, as DNA: TGTGCCAGCAGCCCTCCCGGGTGGACTGAAGCTTTCTTT.

Many counts were recorded for this clonotype. V and J are TRBV6-6 and TRBJ2-3; D is unclear. Looked up from germline, CDR1 is MNHNY and CDR2 is SVGAGI (reference sequence). The V and J ends lost 2 bases and 6 bases respectively, with 9 bases between them. The CDR3 runs to 13 residues. Here the CDR3 reads CASSYLNIDTQYF. The CDR3, as DNA: TGTGCCAGCAGTTACCTGAATATCGATACGCAGTATTTT.

This clonotype was detected ten times or more. Relative to the germline gene, one junction end is altered; a read error may explain this. The chain combines TRBV13 with TRBJ2-3; D gene uncertain. CDR1 is PRHDT, CDR2 FYEKMQ, per germline (reference sequence). The CDR3 is made up of 12 amino acids. The CDR3 coding sequence is TGTGCCAGCGAAAGAAGCAGAGATACGCAGTATTTT. As protein: CASERSRDTQYF.

This clonotype has a handful of counts. V gene TRBV13 combines with J gene TRBJ2-1; TRBD2 agrees at 12 bases. With 5 bases clipped from V and 8 bases from J, the junction kept 7 bases outside the gene matches. Germline V gene sequence: CDR1 PRHDT, CDR2 FYEKMQ (reference sequence). The CDR3 spans 15 residues. The DNA for the CDR3 is TGTGCCAGCAGCCGGCGGACTAGCGGGAAGGATGAGCAGTTCTTC. It translates to CASSRRTSGKDEQFF.

On this clonotype: This may come from a read error, since a much larger clone is one base off. The rearrangement joins TRBV3-1 to TRBJ2-2, with 14 bases that match TRBD2. CDR3 length: 16 amino acids. Per the germline V gene, CDR1 is LGHDT and CDR2 is YNNKEL (reference sequence). V lost 8 bases to trimming and J lost 5 bases; unmatched junction nucleotides: 7. CDR3 DNA: TGTGCCAGCGGCTCGGGACTAGCGGGAGAGACCGGGGAGCTGTTTTTT. Translated: CASGSGLAGETGELFF.

The table lists this clonotype with many counts. This chain connects TRBV6-5 to TRBJ1-6; D not resolved. The CDR3 length is 14 residues. Trimming stripped 2 bases from V and 13 bases from J, with 15 bases between. Germline V lookup: CDR1 MNHEY, CDR2 SVGAGI. The CDR3, as DNA: TGTGCCAGCAGTTACGGTCCTTCGTCGGGGCCCCTCCACTTT. This codes for CASSYGPSSGPLHF.

The V gene is TRBV4-1, the J gene TRBJ2-5; 9 positions match TRBD2. Germline V lookup: CDR1 MGHRA, CDR2 YSYEKL. This CDR3 is 16 amino acids long. The junction had 7 bases not matched to a gene; V was cut back by 4 bases and J by 1 base. This chain's CDR3 is CASSPRISGGQETQYF. In DNA form, the CDR3 reads TGCGCCAGCAGCCCCCGGATTAGCGGGGGCCAAGAGACCCAGTACTTC.